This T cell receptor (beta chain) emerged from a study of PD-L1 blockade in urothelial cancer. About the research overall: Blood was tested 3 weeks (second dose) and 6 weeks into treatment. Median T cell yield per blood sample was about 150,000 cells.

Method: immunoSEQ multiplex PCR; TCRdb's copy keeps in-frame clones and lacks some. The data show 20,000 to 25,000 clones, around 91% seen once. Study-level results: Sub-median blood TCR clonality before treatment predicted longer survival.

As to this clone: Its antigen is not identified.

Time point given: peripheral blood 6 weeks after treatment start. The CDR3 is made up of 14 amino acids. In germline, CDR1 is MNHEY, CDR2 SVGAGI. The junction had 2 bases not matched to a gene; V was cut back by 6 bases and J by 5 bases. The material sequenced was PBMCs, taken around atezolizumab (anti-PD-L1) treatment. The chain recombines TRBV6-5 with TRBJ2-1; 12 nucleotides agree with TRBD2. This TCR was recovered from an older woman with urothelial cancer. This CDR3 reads CASRTSGRNNEQFF. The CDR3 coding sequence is TGTGCCAGCAGAACTAGCGGGAGGAACAATGAGCAGTTCTTC.